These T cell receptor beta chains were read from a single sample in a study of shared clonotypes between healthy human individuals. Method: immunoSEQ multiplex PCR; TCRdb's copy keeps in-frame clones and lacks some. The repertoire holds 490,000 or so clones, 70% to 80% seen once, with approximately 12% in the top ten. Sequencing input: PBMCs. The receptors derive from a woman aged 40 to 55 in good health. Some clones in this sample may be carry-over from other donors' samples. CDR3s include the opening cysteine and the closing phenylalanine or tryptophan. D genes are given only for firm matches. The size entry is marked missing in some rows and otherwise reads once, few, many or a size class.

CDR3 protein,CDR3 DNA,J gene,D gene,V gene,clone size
CASSDLLPGLSAQYF,TGTGCCAGTAGTGATCTCCTCCCCGGGTTATCTGCCCAGTACTTC,TRBJ2-5,-,TRBV19,few
CASSFGTVAFF,TGTGCCAGCAGTTTTGGCACGGTAGCTTTCTTT,TRBJ1-1,-,TRBV6-6,-
CASSQSGQGYEQYF,TGTGCCAGCAGCCAATCGGGACAGGGTTACGAGCAGTACTTC,TRBJ2-7,TRBD1,TRBV5-5,-
CASSFFRETQYF,TGCGCCAGCAGCTTCTTCAGGGAGACCCAGTACTTC,TRBJ2-5,-,TRBV5-1,-
CASSPPYKLAVTHNEQFF,TGTGCCAGCTCACCACCGTATAAACTAGCGGTTACCCACAATGAGCAGTTCTTC,TRBJ2-1,TRBD2,TRBV18,-
CASSLGTGNYGYTF,TGTGCCAGCAGCTTAGGGACAGGCAACTATGGCTACACCTTC,TRBJ1-2,-,TRBV13,few
CASCFSSELPNTIYF,TGCGCCAGCTGTTTTTCCTCTGAACTCCCCAACACCATATATTTT,TRBJ1-3,-,TRBV10-2,-
CASSLGVAGVREQYF,TGTGCCAGCAGCTTAGGTGTCGCGGGAGTTCGCGAGCAGTACTTC,TRBJ2-7,TRBD2,TRBV7-2,many
CASSLRQAPQGTQYF,TGTGCCAGCAGCCTAAGACAGGCCCCACAAGGGACCCAGTACTTC,TRBJ2-5,-,TRBV4-2,-
CASSEIGTGGNIQYF,TGTGCCAGCAGTGAAATAGGAACAGGTGGAAACATTCAGTACTTC,TRBJ2-4,-,TRBV25-1,-
CSVAEGSLEQYF,TGCAGCGTTGCAGAGGGTTCCCTCGAGCAGTACTTC,TRBJ2-7,-,TRBV29-1,-
CSVEEGGNTEAFF,TGCAGCGTTGAAGAGGGCGGGAACACTGAAGCTTTCTTT,TRBJ1-1,-,TRBV29-1,-
CASSIGEGDLKTQYF,TGTGCCAGTAGTATAGGAGAGGGGGACTTGAAGACCCAGTACTTC,TRBJ2-5,-,TRBV19,few
CASSLEENTEAFF,TGTGCCAGCAGCTTAGAGGAGAACACTGAAGCTTTCTTT,TRBJ1-1,-,TRBV11-3,few
CASSTSTNQPQHF,TGTGCCAGCAGCACGAGCACTAATCAGCCCCAGCATTTT,TRBJ1-5,-,TRBV5-5,-